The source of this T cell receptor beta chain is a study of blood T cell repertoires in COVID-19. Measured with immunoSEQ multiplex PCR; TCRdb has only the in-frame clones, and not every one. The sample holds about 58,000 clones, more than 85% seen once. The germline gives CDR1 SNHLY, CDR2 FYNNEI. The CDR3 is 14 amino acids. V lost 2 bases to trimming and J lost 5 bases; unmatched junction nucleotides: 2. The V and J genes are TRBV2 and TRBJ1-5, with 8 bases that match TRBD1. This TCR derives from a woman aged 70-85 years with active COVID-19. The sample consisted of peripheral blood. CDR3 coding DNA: TGTGCCAGCAGTGAACAGGGGGCCTATCAGCCCCAGCATTTT. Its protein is CASSEQGAYQPQHF. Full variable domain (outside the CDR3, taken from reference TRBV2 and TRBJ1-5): EPEVTQTPSHQVTQMGQEVILRCVPISNHLYFYWYRQILGQKVEFLVSFYNNEISEKSEIFDDQFSVERPDGSNFTLKIRSTKLEDSAMYFCASSEQGAYQPQHFGDGTRLSIL.